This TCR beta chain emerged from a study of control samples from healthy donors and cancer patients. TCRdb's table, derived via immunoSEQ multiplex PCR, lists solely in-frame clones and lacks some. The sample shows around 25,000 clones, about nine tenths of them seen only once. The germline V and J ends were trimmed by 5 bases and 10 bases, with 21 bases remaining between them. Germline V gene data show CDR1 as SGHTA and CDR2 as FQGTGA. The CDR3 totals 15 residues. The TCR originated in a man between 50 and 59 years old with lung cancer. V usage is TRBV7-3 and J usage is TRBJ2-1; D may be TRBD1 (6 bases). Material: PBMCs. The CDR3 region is CASSPYPGHLQEQFF. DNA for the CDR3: TGTGCCAGCAGCCCATACCCGGGACATCTTCAGGAGCAGTTCTTC.